This T cell receptor beta chain was sequenced during a study of blood T cells in healthy people across ages. V shed 8 bases and J 2 bases; nucleotides not matched to a gene: 9. The germline V gene has CDR1 PRHDT and CDR2 FYEKMQ (reference sequence). This CDR3 comprises 15 residues. Combining a sample-barcoded 5' primer with a J-beta primer mix, a second PCR ran for about 7 to 12 cycles. TCRdb re-called the 5' RACE reads with MiXCR, one entry per CDR3 protein. The sample holds around 1.5 million distinct CDR3 sequences, approximately 42% seen once. This TCR came from a woman under 30 in good health. The chain is built from TRBV13 and TRBJ2-3; 8 nucleotides align to TRBD1. Sequences were obtained from blood. This chain's CDR3 is CASLRAGGPTDTQYF. The CDR3 DNA is TGTGCCAGCCTTCGGGCAGGGGGCCCCACAGATACGCAGTATTTT.